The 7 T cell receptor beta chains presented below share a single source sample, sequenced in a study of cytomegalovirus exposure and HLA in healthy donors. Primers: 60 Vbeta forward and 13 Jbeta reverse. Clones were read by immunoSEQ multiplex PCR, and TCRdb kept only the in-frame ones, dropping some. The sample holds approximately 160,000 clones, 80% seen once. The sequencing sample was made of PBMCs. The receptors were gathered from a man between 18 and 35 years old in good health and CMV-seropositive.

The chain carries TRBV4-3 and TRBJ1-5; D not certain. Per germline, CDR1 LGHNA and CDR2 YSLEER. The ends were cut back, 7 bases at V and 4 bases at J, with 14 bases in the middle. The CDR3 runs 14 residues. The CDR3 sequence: CASNPIVVNQPQHF. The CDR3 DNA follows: TGCGCCAGCAACCCTATCGTGGTAAATCAGCCCCAGCATTTT.

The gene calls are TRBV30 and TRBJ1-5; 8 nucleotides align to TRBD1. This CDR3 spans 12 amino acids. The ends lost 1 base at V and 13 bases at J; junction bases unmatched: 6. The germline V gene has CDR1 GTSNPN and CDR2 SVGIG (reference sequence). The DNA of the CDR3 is TGTGCCTGGAGTGATCCAGGGGGCCGTCAGCATTTT. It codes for CAWSDPGGRQHF.

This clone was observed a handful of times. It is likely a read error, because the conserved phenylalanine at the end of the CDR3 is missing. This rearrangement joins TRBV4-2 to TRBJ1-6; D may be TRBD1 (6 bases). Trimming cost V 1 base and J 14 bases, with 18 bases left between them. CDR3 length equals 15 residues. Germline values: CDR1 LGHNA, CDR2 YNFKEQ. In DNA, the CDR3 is TGTGCCAGCAGCCAAGGACTTTATGAACAGGGATCCCTCCACCTT. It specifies CASSQGLYEQGSLHL.

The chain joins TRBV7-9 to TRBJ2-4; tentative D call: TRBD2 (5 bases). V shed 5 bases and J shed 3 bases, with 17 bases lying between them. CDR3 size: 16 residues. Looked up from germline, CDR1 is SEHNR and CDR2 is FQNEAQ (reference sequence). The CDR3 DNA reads TGTGCCAGCAGCGAAAGGGCCCCCCGGGGCAAAAACATTCAGTACTTC. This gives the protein CASSERAPRGKNIQYF.

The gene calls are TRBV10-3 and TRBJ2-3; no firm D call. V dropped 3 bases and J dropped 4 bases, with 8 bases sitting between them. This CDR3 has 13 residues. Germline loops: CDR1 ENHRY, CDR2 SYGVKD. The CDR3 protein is CAISDPSADTQYF. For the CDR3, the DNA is TGTGCCATCAGTGACCCCAGCGCAGATACGCAGTATTTT.

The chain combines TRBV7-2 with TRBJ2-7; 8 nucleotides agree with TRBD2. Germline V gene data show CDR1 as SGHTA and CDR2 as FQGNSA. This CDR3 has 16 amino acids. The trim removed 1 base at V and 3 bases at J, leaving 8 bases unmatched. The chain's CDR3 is CASSLEATSGYYEQYF. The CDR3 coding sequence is TGTGCCAGCAGCTTAGAGGCAACTAGCGGTTACTACGAGCAGTACTTC.

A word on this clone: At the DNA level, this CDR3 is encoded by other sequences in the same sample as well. The CDR3 bases are TGTGCCAGCAGCCCCGGGTCTAACTATGGCTACACCTTC. It codes for CASSPGSNYGYTF. The gene calls are TRBV6-5 and TRBJ1-2, with D hard to call. Germline assignment: CDR1 MNHEY and CDR2 SVGAGI. CDR3 size: 13 residues. Trimming shortened V by 6 bases and J by 0 bases, and 8 bases separated the two germline ends.